This TCR beta chain was identified during a study of blood T cell repertoires in COVID-19. Across the whole study: Some COVID-19 samples were acute and others convalescent; all came from the United States, Italy and Spain. T cells, B-cell-depleted T cells, or PBMCs provided the cDNA or gDNA that served as material.

Original processing methods: Counts of nucleated cells, estimated from reference gene primer amplification, were obtained. Method: immunoSEQ multiplex PCR; TCRdb's copy keeps in-frame clones and lacks some. V and J calls and clone size are copied from that table; D and trimming were computed from the DNA. The top ten clones hold more than 8% of a sample with 60,000 to 70,000 clones, roughly 84% of them seen once. Germline V gives CDR1 SGHRS, CDR2 YFSETQ. The CDR3 has 15 amino acids. V was cut by 0 bases and J by 5 bases, with 15 bases left in between. The clonotype comes from a man aged 50 to 60 with active COVID-19. The J gene is TRBJ2-7, the V gene TRBV5-1; a weak D match, TRBD1 (7 bases). What was sequenced was peripheral blood. In nucleotides, the CDR3 is TGCGCCAGCAGCTTGGGAGACAGGGAGGTCCACGAGCAGTACTTC. It codes for CASSLGDREVHEQYF.